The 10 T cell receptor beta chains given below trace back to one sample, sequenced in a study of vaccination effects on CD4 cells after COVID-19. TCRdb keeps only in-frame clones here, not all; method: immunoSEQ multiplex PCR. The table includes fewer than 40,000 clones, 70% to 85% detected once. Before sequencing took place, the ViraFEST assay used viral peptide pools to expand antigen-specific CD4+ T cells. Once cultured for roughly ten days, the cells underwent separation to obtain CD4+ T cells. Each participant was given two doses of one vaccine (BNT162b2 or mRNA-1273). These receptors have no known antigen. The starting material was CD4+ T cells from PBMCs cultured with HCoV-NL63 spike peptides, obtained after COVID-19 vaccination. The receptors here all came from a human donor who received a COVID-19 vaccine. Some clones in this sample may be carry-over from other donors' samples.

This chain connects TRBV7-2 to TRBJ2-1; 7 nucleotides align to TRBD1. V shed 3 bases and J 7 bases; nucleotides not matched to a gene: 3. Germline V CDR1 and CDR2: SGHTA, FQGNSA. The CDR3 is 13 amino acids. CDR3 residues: CASSFDRANEQFF. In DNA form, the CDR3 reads TGTGCCAGCAGCTTCGACAGGGCGAATGAGCAGTTCTTC.

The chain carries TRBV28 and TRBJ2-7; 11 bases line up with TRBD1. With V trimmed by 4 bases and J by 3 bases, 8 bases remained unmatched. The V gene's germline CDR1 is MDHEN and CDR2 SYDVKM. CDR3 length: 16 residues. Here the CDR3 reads CASSSPGTGGYYEQYV. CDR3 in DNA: TGTGCCAGCAGTTCTCCCGGGACAGGGGGTTACTACGAGCAGTACGTC.

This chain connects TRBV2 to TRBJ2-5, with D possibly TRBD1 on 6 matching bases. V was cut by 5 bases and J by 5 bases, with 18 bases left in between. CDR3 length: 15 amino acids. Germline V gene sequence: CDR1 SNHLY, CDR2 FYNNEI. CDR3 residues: CASSPTGTLGETQYF. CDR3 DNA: TGTGCCAGCAGTCCAACCGGGACACTAGGGGAGACCCAGTACTTC.

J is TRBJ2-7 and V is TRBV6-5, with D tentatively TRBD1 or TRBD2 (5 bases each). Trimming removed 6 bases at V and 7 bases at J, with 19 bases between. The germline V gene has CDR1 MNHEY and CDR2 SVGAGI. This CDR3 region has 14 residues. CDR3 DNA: TGTGCCAGCAGGGACCCCGGGGCAGCCCCAGAGCAGTACGTC. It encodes CASRDPGAAPEQYV.

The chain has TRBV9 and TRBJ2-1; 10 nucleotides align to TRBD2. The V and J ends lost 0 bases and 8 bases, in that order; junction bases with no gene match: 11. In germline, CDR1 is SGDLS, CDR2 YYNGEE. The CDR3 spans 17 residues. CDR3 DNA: TGTGCCAGCAGCGTAGGGGCTAGCGGGGGCCCCAACGATGAGCAGTTCTTC. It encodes CASSVGASGGPNDEQFF.

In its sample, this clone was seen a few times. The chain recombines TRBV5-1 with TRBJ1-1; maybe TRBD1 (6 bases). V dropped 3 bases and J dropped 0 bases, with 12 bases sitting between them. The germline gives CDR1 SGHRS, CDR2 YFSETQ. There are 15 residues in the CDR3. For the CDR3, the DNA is TGCGCCAGCAGCTACGACGGACAGATGAACACTGAAGCTTTCTTT. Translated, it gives CASSYDGQMNTEAFF.

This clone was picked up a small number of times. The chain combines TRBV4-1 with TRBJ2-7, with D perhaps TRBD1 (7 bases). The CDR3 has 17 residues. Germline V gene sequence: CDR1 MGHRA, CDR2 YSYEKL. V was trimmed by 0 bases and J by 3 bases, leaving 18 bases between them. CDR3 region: CASSQDYQAGQIYEQYV. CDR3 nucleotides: TGCGCCAGCAGCCAAGATTATCAGGCGGGACAGATCTACGAGCAGTACGTC.

The CDR3 sequence is CAVRDRGDNEQFF. DNA of the CDR3: TGTGCCGTGCGGGACAGGGGCGACAATGAGCAGTTCTTC. This chain uses TRBV10-3 with TRBJ2-1; 10 nucleotides match TRBD1. The CDR3 sequence is 13 residues long. CDR1 ENHRY and CDR2 SYGVKD come from the germline V gene. After removal of 11 bases from V and 5 bases from J, the junction contained 6 bases not matched to a gene.

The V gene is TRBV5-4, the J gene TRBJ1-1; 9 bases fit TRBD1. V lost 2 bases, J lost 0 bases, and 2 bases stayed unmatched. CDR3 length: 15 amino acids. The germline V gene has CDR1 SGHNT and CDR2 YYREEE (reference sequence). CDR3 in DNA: TGTGCCAGCAGCTTCGACAGGGGGATGAACACTGAAGCTTTCTTT. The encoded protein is CASSFDRGMNTEAFF. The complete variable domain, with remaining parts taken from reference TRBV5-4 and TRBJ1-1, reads ETGVTQSPTHLIKTRGQQVTLRCSSQSGHNTVSWYQQALGQGPQFIFQYYREEENGRGNFPPRFSGLQFPNYSSELNVNALELDDSALYLCASSFDRGMNTEAFFGQGTRLTVV.

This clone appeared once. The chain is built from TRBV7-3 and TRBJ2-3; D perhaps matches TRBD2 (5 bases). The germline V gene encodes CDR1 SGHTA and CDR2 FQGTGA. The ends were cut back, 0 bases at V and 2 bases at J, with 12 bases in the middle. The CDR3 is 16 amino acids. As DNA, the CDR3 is TGTGCCAGCAGCTTAACGTCTAGCTCACCCACAGATACGCAGTATTTT. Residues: CASSLTSSSPTDTQYF.